This T cell receptor beta chain was sequenced for a study of CD8+ T cells in alopecia areata. Across the whole study: Once tofacitinib had been taken for 6 to 18 months, 6 months off drug followed.

Sample treatment: oral pan-JAK inhibitor, 5-10 mg twice daily. Trimming removed 3 bases from V and 7 bases from J, with 21 bases in between. The V gene's germline CDR1 is SGHDT and CDR2 YYEEEE. The CDR3 totals 16 residues. In each case, RNA was isolated and then reverse transcribed into cDNA as the sequencing template. Data came from immunoSEQ multiplex PCR; TCRdb stores just in-frame clones and leaves some out. Here the sample spans 100,000 to 150,000 clones, approximately 60% being singletons. The sequence came from a human donor with alopecia areata. The specimen comprised CD4+ T cells sorted from blood, sampled at week 4, from a patient treated with tofacitinib. The rearrangement joins TRBV5-6 to TRBJ2-3; a possible D gene is TRBD2 (6 bases). DNA for the CDR3: TGTGCCAGCAGCTCCTTTACCGGGACTCGCCTTAATACGCAGTATTTT. Translation gives CASSSFTGTRLNTQYF.